These T cell receptor beta chains were read from a single sample in a study of OX40 agonist ivuxolimab in advanced cancers. This table comes from immunoSEQ multiplex PCR, and its TCRdb copy is limited to in-frame clones, with some not included. The sample includes 35,000 to 45,000 clones, over 80% of them seen just once. Material: CD4+ or CD8+ T cells sorted from blood, obtained in a trial of the OX40 agonist ivuxolimab. The receptors were gathered from an adult with an advanced solid tumor such as melanoma, head and neck, liver or kidney cancer. Both conserved end residues are trimmed from each CDR3.

v_call cdr3_aa
TRBV4-1 ASSHVLAGGRNEQF
TRBV28 AIRGYYEQY
TRBV11-2 ASSFPLGLSYNEQF
TRBV18 ASSPPVGESYGYT
TRBV18 ASSPPGGNNQPQH
TRBV19 ASSITGGRGAQY
TRBV7-2 ASSLWAHQY
TRBV5-1 ASSSELGESGSTDTQY
TRBV13 ASTKGGAYGYT
TRBV10-1 ASSESSRQGVNTIY
TRBV29-1 SATGLHYGYT
TRBV19 ASSIPPGLALYNEQF
TRBV7-7 ASSLDLRKAQH
TRBV25-1 ASSDPTGTSGHYNEQF
TRBV19 ASSSGGRDEQF